This T cell receptor beta chain appears in the sequencing data of a study of T cell repertoires in aging, cancer and after chemotherapy. Rearranged V-D-J TRB sequences were amplified with a mixed TRB-A/B primer pool. Each CDR3 protein is one row after TCRdb ran MiXCR on the multiplex PCR reads. Of 2,300 or so distinct CDR3 sequences listed, over 60% are singletons. This clonotype was detected only once. Amplification of TCR beta used genomic DNA extracted from peripheral blood. The sequence was obtained from a human donor with a solid tumor. The sample was blood.

The CDR3: CASSLDDRLQETQYF. CDR3 sequence (DNA): TGTGCCAGCAGCTTGGACGACCGGCTTCAAGAGACCCAGTACTTC. The J gene is TRBJ2-5, the V gene TRBV7-2; D gene ambiguous. Trimming removed 3 bases at V and 2 bases at J, with 13 bases between. This CDR3 is built from 15 residues. Germline CDR1 and CDR2: SGHTA and FQGNSA.